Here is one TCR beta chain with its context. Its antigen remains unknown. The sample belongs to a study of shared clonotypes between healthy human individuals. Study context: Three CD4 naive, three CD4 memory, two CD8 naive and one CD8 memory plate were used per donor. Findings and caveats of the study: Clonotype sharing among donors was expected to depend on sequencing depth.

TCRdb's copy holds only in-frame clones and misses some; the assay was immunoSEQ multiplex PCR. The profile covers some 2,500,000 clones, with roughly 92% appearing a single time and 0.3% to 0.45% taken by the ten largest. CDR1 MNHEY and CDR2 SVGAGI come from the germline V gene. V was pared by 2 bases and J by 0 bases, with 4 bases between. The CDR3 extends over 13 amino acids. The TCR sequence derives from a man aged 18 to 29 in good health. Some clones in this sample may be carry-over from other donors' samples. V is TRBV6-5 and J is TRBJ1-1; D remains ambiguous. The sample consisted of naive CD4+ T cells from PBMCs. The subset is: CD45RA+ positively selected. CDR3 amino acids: CASSYQVNTEAFF. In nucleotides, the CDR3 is TGTGCCAGCAGTTACCAAGTGAACACTGAAGCTTTCTTT.